This T cell receptor (beta chain) was retrieved from a study of CD8+CD57+ T cells in acquired aplastic anemia. All sequencing subjects had displayed CD8+CD57+ cell expansion on flow cytometry. According to the study, genomic DNA was the template for TCR beta VDJ and CDR3 profiling. TCRdb re-called the reads through MiXCR, storing one row per CDR3 protein. The sample records 270,000 or so distinct CDR3 sequences, around 82% being singletons. This TCR derives from a human donor with aplastic anemia. Sequenced material: sorted CD4+, CD8+, or CD8+CD57+ T cells (not recorded which) from PBMCs.

This chain's CDR3 is CASSSRGGGEQFF. The CDR3 coding sequence is TGTGCCAGCAGCTCCAGGGGTGGTGGGGAGCAGTTCTTC. The J gene is TRBJ2-1, the V gene TRBV2, with D possibly being TRBD1 (6 bases). The V end was cut by 6 bases, the J end by 10 bases, with 16 bases between. This CDR3 region has 13 residues. CDR1 SNHLY and CDR2 FYNNEI come from the germline V gene.